Below are 8 T cell receptor beta chains sequenced from a single sample in a study of PD-L1 blockade in urothelial cancer. The table came from immunoSEQ multiplex PCR; TCRdb's copy has only in-frame clones and leaves some out. Of some 1,900 clones in the sample, around 34% were seen once. Sequencing was performed on tumor tissue, taken before atezolizumab (anti-PD-L1) treatment. The source of these receptors is a man in his forties or fifties with urothelial cancer.

This clone was observed a handful of times. The gene calls are TRBV30 and TRBJ1-1; no firm D call. The germline CDR1 and CDR2 sequences are GTSNPN and SVGIG (reference sequence). V was pared by 8 bases and J by 1 base, with 11 bases between. The CDR3 is 12 residues long. The DNA of the CDR3 is TGTGCCCTAGAGATGGGGAACACTGAAGCTTTCTTT. Translated: CALEMGNTEAFF.

The rearrangement links TRBV30 to TRBJ2-7; D is possibly TRBD2 (6 bases). Germline CDR1 is GTSNPN and CDR2 is SVGIG (reference sequence). This CDR3 has 14 amino acids. V lost 2 bases to trimming and J lost 0 bases, with 11 bases between them. DNA for the CDR3: TGTGCCTGGAGTTCGGACTATCGCTCCTACGAGCAGTACTTC. It translates to CAWSSDYRSYEQYF.

Within the sample, this clone is large (0.1 to 1%). The rearrangement links TRBV9 to TRBJ2-5; 9 bases are a match to TRBD2. The length of the CDR3 is 14 residues. Germline V gives CDR1 SGDLS, CDR2 YYNGEE. V shed 3 bases, J shed 6 bases, and the junction held 6 bases outside the gene matches. The CDR3: CASSEGTSKKTQYF. CDR3 nucleotide sequence: TGTGCCAGCAGCGAGGGGACTAGCAAAAAGACCCAGTACTTC.

The CDR3 bases are TGTGCCAGCAGCTTAGATCCGAACACTGAAGCTTTCTTT. The encoded protein is CASSLDPNTEAFF. The chain combines TRBV7-4 with TRBJ1-1, with unresolved D. Trimming removed 1 base at V and 1 base at J, with 4 bases between. Germline V CDR1 and CDR2: SGHVT, SQSDAQ. The CDR3 is 13 residues long.

The V and J genes are TRBV29-1 and TRBJ1-2, with 11 bases matching TRBD1. V trimming: 2 bases; J trimming: 1 base; junction bases outside the gene matches: 6. The CDR3 contains 16 residues. The germline V gene has CDR1 SQVTM and CDR2 ANQGSEA. This chain's CDR3 is CSVESRGQGVNYGYTF. The CDR3 nucleotides are TGCAGCGTTGAATCTCGGGGACAGGGGGTTAACTATGGCTACACCTTC.

The chain recombines TRBV14 with TRBJ2-7, with D possibly being TRBD1 (6 bases). Germline CDR1 and CDR2: SGHDN and FVKESK. The CDR3 runs to 15 residues. V was pared by 3 bases and J by 7 bases, with 19 bases between. CDR3 loop: CASSHFTGLVAEQYF. As DNA, the CDR3 is TGTGCCAGCAGCCACTTCACAGGGCTGGTTGCTGAGCAGTACTTC.

The chain links TRBV18 to TRBJ2-7; 9 bases fit TRBD1. Germline CDR1 and CDR2: KGHSH and LQKENI. The CDR3 extends over 12 amino acids. The V and J ends lost 5 bases and 5 bases, in that order; junction bases with no gene match: 1. The CDR3 reads CASSRQGDEQYF. CDR3 nucleotides: TGTGCCAGCTCAAGACAGGGGGACGAGCAGTACTTC.

This chain joins TRBV30 and TRBJ1-1, with D perhaps TRBD1 (6 bases). Per germline, CDR1 GTSNPN and CDR2 SVGIG (reference sequence). V lost 3 bases and J lost 11, with 13 bases in between. The CDR3 has 11 residues. CDR3 sequence (DNA): TGTGCCTGGAGCCACCAGGGGCAGGCTTTCTTT. Translated, it gives CAWSHQGQAFF.